The 11 T cell receptor beta chains below come from one sample, sequenced in a study of blood T cell repertoires in COVID-19. Here immunoSEQ multiplex PCR was the method, and the copy in TCRdb shows in-frame clones only, minus some. The data contain 250,000 to 300,000 clones, about 90% of them singletons. Sequencing was performed on peripheral blood. All receptors derive from a woman between 50 and 59 years old who had recovered from COVID-19.

V gene TRBV27 combines with J gene TRBJ1-5; TRBD1 matches 10 bases. Germline CDR1 reads MNHEY; CDR2 reads SMNVEV (reference sequence). The CDR3 has 18 residues. J was trimmed by 2 bases and V by 5 bases; bases with no gene match: 12. The CDR3 nucleotides read TGTGCCAGCAGTCTTCGACCCCTCGGGACAGGGGGCAATCAGCCCCAGCATTTT. Its translation: CASSLRPLGTGGNQPQHF.

The V gene is TRBV2, the J gene TRBJ1-2; TRBD1 agrees at 7 bases. The length of the CDR3 is 12 residues. The V segment lost 9 bases and the J segment 4 bases; nucleotides outside the gene matches: 5. Germline loops: CDR1 SNHLY, CDR2 FYNNEI. The CDR3 sequence: CARPGTAYGYTF. As DNA, the CDR3 is TGTGCCAGACCCGGGACAGCCTATGGCTACACCTTC.

The chain links TRBV6-5 to TRBJ2-1; TRBD1 aligns across 9 bases. Per the germline V gene, CDR1 is MNHEY and CDR2 is SVGAGI. The CDR3 is made up of 14 amino acids. With V trimmed by 7 bases and J by 13 bases, 14 bases remained unmatched. In nucleotides, the CDR3 is TGTGCCAGCAATCTAGGGACAGGGATGGCGGACCAGTTCTTC. This gives the protein CASNLGTGMADQFF.

This clone was observed a single time. The DNA of the CDR3 is TGTGCCAGTCAACAACCGGGGGAGGGGAGTGAAAAACTGTTTTTT. This encodes CASQQPGEGSEKLFF. J is TRBJ1-4 and V is TRBV19, with D tentatively TRBD1 (5 bases). Trimming removed 8 bases from V and 7 bases from J, with 20 bases in between. The CDR3 has 15 residues. Germline V CDR1 and CDR2: LNHDA, SQIVND (reference sequence).

This sequence joins TRBV28 and TRBJ1-3; no firm D call. V dropped 1 base and J dropped 3 bases, with 10 bases sitting between them. The CDR3 extends over 15 amino acids. Germline lookup yields CDR1 MDHEN and CDR2 SYDVKM. The CDR3 sequence is CASSLLRVFGNTIYF. CDR3 DNA: TGTGCCAGCAGTTTATTACGAGTTTTTGGAAACACCATATATTTT. Looking up the rest from reference TRBV28 and TRBJ1-3 gives the full variable domain: DVKVTQSSRYLVKRTGEKVFLECVQDMDHENMFWYRQDPGLGLRLIYFSYDVKMKEKGDIPEGYSVSREKKERFSLILESASTNQTSMYLCASSLLRVFGNTIYFGEGSWLTVV.

The chain combines TRBV7-9 with TRBJ1-1; D not certain. The V end lost 10 bases, the J end lost 3 bases, and 9 bases lay between the germline ends. CDR3 length: 11 residues. Germline V gene lookup returns CDR1 SEHNR and CDR2 FQNEAQ (reference sequence). The CDR3 reads CATGRYTEAFF. CDR3 in DNA: TGTGCCACGGGGAGGTACACTGAAGCTTTCTTT.

This chain connects TRBV29-1 to TRBJ1-5; perhaps TRBD1 as D (5 bases). Per the germline V gene, CDR1 is SQVTM and CDR2 is ANQGSEA. The CDR3 extends over 15 amino acids. V was trimmed by 6 bases and J by 0 bases, leaving 15 bases between them. The DNA for the CDR3 is TGCAGCGTGCGGAGTGGGGCCAATAGCAATCAGCCCCAGCATTTT. Translated, it gives CSVRSGANSNQPQHF.

V usage is TRBV28 and J usage is TRBJ1-1; no clear D. CDR3 size: 13 residues. The V end was cut by 7 bases, the J end by 5 bases, with 14 bases between. The germline V gene has CDR1 MDHEN and CDR2 SYDVKM. The DNA of the CDR3 is TGTGCCAGCACCCCTTATCTTCGGACTGAAGCTTTCTTT. It codes for CASTPYLRTEAFF.

The V call is TRBV18, the J call TRBJ1-2, with TRBD1 identical over 8 bases. From germline, CDR1 is KGHSH and CDR2 LQKENI. This CDR3 comprises 13 residues. Trimming took 6 bases from V and 8 from J; bases not matched to a gene: 8. CDR3 protein: CASSDRQGQGYTF. CDR3 coding DNA: TGTGCCAGCTCGGACAGACAGGGGCAGGGCTACACCTTC.

The chain recombines TRBV30 with TRBJ1-2; tentative D call: TRBD1 (5 bases). The germline CDR1 and CDR2 sequences are GTSNPN and SVGIG (reference sequence). This CDR3 is 14 amino acids long. Trimming took 3 bases from V and 5 from J, leaving 16 bases between them. DNA of the CDR3: TGTGCCTGGAGCCTTAGACCGGGGGGGTATGGCTACACCTTC. This codes for CAWSLRPGGYGYTF.

The chain has TRBV19 and TRBJ2-7, with 8 bases fitting TRBD1. Germline lookup yields CDR1 LNHDA and CDR2 SQIVND (reference sequence). The junction had 7 bases not matched to a gene; V was cut back by 3 bases and J by 3 bases. This CDR3 comprises 15 residues. Here the CDR3 reads CASSIRQGAGYEQYF. CDR3 bases: TGTGCCAGTAGTATCCGGCAGGGGGCCGGCTACGAGCAGTACTTC.